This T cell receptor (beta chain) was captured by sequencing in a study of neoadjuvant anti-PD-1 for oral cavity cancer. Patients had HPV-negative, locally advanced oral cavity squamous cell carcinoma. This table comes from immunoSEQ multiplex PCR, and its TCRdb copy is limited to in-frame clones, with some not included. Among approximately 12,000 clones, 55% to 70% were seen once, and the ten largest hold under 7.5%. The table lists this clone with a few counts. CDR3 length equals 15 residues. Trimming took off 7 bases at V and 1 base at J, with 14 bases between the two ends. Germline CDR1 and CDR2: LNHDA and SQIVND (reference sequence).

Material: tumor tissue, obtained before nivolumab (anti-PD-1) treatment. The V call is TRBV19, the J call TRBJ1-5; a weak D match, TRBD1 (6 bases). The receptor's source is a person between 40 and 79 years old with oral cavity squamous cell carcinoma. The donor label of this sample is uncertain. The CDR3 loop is CASTPDSQSNQPQHF. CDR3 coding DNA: TGTGCCAGTACCCCGGACAGTCAGAGCAATCAGCCCCAGCATTTT.